This entry lists 10 T cell receptor beta chains sequenced from one sample in a study of shared clonotypes between healthy human individuals (dated by TCRdb to 2018 to 2021). The method behind the library was the immunoSEQ multiplex PCR assay. TCRdb re-hosts the immuneACCESS table, in-frame sequences only. Its copies lack some clones; in the studies checked, an unresolved V gene accounts for under half of them, and the cause for the rest is not known. The sample table lists around 1.9 million clones, about 93% of them with a count of one. Jointly, the top ten make up 1.5% to 2% of the sample. CD8 naive samples were CD45RO-negative cells positively selected for CCR7, giving a CD45RA+CCR7+ population that excluded TemRA cells. Input material: naive CD8+ T cells from PBMCs. The intended sense of this specimen's cell subset or site label: CD45RA+CCR7+. These receptors were obtained from a man aged 18-30 years in good health. Some clones in this sample may be carry-over from other donors' samples.

The chain is built from TRBV19 and TRBJ2-7, with TRBD1 identical over 7 bases. CDR3 length equals 15 residues. Germline assignment: CDR1 LNHDA and CDR2 SQIVND (reference sequence). V shed 1 base, J shed 7 bases, and the junction held 10 bases outside the gene matches. CDR3 region: CASSIVKGAAREQYF. In DNA form, the CDR3 reads TGTGCCAGTAGTATAGTTAAGGGGGCAGCGAGGGAGCAGTACTTC.

V is TRBV19 and J is TRBJ2-3; 13 positions match TRBD2. J lost 8 bases, V lost 6 bases, and 23 bases had no gene match. Per the germline V gene, CDR1 is LNHDA and CDR2 is SQIVND (reference sequence). CDR3 length: 20 residues. This chain's CDR3 is CASRKSGTSGILQTDSTQYF. The CDR3 DNA sequence: TGTGCCAGTAGAAAGTCCGGGACTAGCGGGATTCTCCAGACTGACAGTACGCAGTATTTT.

The chain links TRBV6-6 to TRBJ1-1; D call uncertain. The germline V gene has CDR1 MNHNY and CDR2 SVGAGI (reference sequence). The CDR3 runs 12 residues. The ends were cut back, 5 bases at V and 4 bases at J, with 8 bases in the middle. The CDR3 here is CASSGWGTEAFF. The DNA for the CDR3 is TGTGCCAGCAGTGGATGGGGCACTGAAGCTTTCTTT.

The V and J genes are TRBV7-9 and TRBJ2-1, with TRBD2 as a possible D gene (6 bases). Per germline, CDR1 SEHNR and CDR2 FQNEAQ (reference sequence). The V and J ends lost 5 bases and 0 bases respectively, with 14 bases between them. The CDR3 extends over 16 amino acids. The CDR3 spells CASSGAAGSSYNEQFF. Here the CDR3 DNA reads TGTGCCAGCAGCGGCGCGGCGGGGAGCTCCTACAATGAGCAGTTCTTC.

This clone was recorded a few times. This chain connects TRBV4-3 to TRBJ2-4, with TRBD2 matching over 9 bases. Germline V gives CDR1 LGHNA, CDR2 YSLEER. V trimming: 0 bases; J trimming: 5 bases; junction bases outside the gene matches: 5. CDR3 size: 16 residues. The CDR3 DNA is TGCGCCAGCAGCCAAGATGGATTAGCGGGAGAAAACATTCAGTACTTC. Translated, it gives CASSQDGLAGENIQYF.

The rearrangement joins TRBV7-9 to TRBJ2-3, with D possibly being TRBD1 or TRBD2 (5 bases each). V was shortened by 10 bases and J by 6 bases, with 20 bases between the two germline ends. In germline, CDR1 is SEHNR, CDR2 FQNEAQ (reference sequence). The CDR3 runs to 14 residues. The DNA of the CDR3 is TGTGCCATCCGGGGACCATATCCCCCCGATACGCAGTATTTT. It encodes CAIRGPYPPDTQYF. The whole variable domain, remainder taken from reference TRBV7-9 and TRBJ2-3, is DTGVSQNPRHKITKRGQNVTFRCDPISEHNRLYWYRQTLGQGPEFLTYFQNEAQLEKSRLLSDRFSAERPKGSFSTLEIQRTEQGDSAMYLCAIRGPYPPDTQYFGPGTRLTVL.

The chain uses TRBV9 and TRBJ1-1, with D tentatively TRBD1 (5 bases). CDR1 is SGDLS and CDR2 is YYNGEE in the germline V gene. This CDR3 is 15 amino acids long. The germline V and J ends were trimmed by 6 bases and 1 base, with 16 bases remaining between them. The CDR3 is CASTPGGTRNTEAFF. CDR3 nucleotides: TGTGCCAGCACCCCGGGGGGGACGAGGAACACTGAAGCTTTCTTT.

V is TRBV5-1 and J is TRBJ2-1; 9 bases are a match to TRBD2. The CDR3 extends over 15 amino acids. Trimming at V came to 3 bases and at J to 4 bases, leaving 5 bases not matched to a gene. The germline CDR1 and CDR2 sequences are SGHRS and YFSETQ. The CDR3 loop is CASSSTSGRYNEQFF. The CDR3 DNA is TGCGCCAGCAGCTCCACTAGCGGGCGTTACAATGAGCAGTTCTTC.

V usage is TRBV5-6 and J usage is TRBJ2-7; possible D gene TRBD2, 6 bases. Looked up from germline, CDR1 is SGHDT and CDR2 is YYEEEE. V was cut by 4 bases and J by 3 bases, with 14 bases left in between. The CDR3 contains 14 residues. The CDR3 bases are TGTGCCAGCAGCGGCGGGACGGCGCTCTACGAGCAGTACTTC. It is translated as CASSGGTALYEQYF.

The genes are TRBV6-1 and TRBJ1-1; D gene unclear. The CDR3 has 15 amino acids. The V and J ends lost 3 bases and 6 bases respectively, with 17 bases between them. The V gene's germline CDR1 is MNHNS and CDR2 SASEGT. The CDR3 here is CASSDGPGRISEAFF. The CDR3 coding sequence is TGTGCCAGCAGTGATGGCCCCGGACGGATATCTGAAGCTTTCTTT.